The T cell receptor beta chain described here comes from a study of T cell changes during pregnancy in multiple sclerosis. Clones were read by immunoSEQ multiplex PCR, and TCRdb kept only the in-frame ones, dropping some. The data contain 57,000 or so clones, approximately 90% of them singletons. The length of the CDR3 is 14 residues. V gave up 10 bases and J gave up 5 bases; unmatched junction bases: 9. Germline V gene lookup returns CDR1 SGHRS and CDR2 YFSETQ. The sequences come from peripheral blood, collected in the second trimester of pregnancy. The chain carries TRBV5-1 and TRBJ2-3; 11 positions match TRBD2. The sequence derives from a female donor with multiple sclerosis, enrolled in a pregnancy study. The DNA for the CDR3 is TGCGCCGGGAGTAGCGGGGGGGCTGAAGATACGCAGTATTTT. It encodes CAGSSGGAEDTQYF.